These 23 T cell receptor beta chains share one sample of origin, sequenced in a study of blood T cells in healthy people across ages. It was with a sample-barcoded 5' primer and a J-beta primer mix that a second PCR of roughly 7 to 11 cycles was run. TCRdb re-analysed the 5' RACE reads in MiXCR, keeping a single row per CDR3 protein. The sample has some 940,000 distinct CDR3 sequences, roughly 28% seen once. The data were also submitted as part of a second study, on T cells of mothers and their children.

The sample taken for sequencing was blood. These receptors were collected from a woman aged 40 to 50 in good health.

This chain joins TRBV7-2 and TRBJ2-7; TRBD1 agrees at 7 bases. Trimming took 7 bases from V and 3 from J; bases not matched to a gene: 6. From germline, CDR1 is SGHTA and CDR2 FQGNSA. This CDR3 has 13 residues. The CDR3 region has the DNA TGTGCCAGCAACCCCACAGGGGACTACGAGCAGTACTTC. Translation gives CASNPTGDYEQYF.

The rearrangement links TRBV6-5 to TRBJ2-7; maybe TRBD1 (5 bases). This CDR3 is built from 15 residues. V lost 6 bases, J lost 2 bases, and 17 bases lay in between. Germline lookup yields CDR1 MNHEY and CDR2 SVGAGI. CDR3 amino acids: CASRMTLGLPYEQYF. In nucleotides, the CDR3 is TGTGCCAGCAGGATGACACTGGGGCTGCCCTACGAGCAGTACTTC.

The chain employs TRBV5-1 and TRBJ2-3; 8 positions agree with TRBD2. The CDR3 has 17 residues. V lost 0 bases and J lost 1; bases outside the gene matches: 7. Germline-derived CDR1 and CDR2 are SGHRS and YFSETQ. The CDR3 sequence is CASSLAVTSGGTDTQYF. The CDR3 DNA sequence: TGCGCCAGCAGCTTGGCAGTCACTAGCGGAGGCACAGATACGCAGTATTTT.

The chain joins TRBV20-1 to TRBJ2-1; D possibly corresponds to TRBD2 (5 bases). Germline V gene data show CDR1 as DFQATT and CDR2 as SNEGSKA (reference sequence). The CDR3 runs 19 residues. V lost 0 bases to trimming and J lost 0 bases, with 21 bases between them. The chain's CDR3 is CSARDEGNSALVSYNEQFF. CDR3 coding DNA: TGCAGTGCTAGAGATGAAGGTAATAGCGCCCTCGTCTCCTACAATGAGCAGTTCTTC.

DNA of the CDR3: TGTGCCAGCAGCCTATGGGGACCGCGGGACAGGGCTAATTCACCCCTCCACTTT. It yields the protein CASSLWGPRDRANSPLHF. The chain recombines TRBV7-2 with TRBJ1-6; 9 bases are a match to TRBD1. Germline V gene data show CDR1 as SGHTA and CDR2 as FQGNSA. This CDR3 spans 18 amino acids. V gave up 5 bases and J gave up 6 bases; unmatched junction bases: 14. The complete variable domain, with remaining parts taken from reference TRBV7-2 and TRBJ1-6, reads GAGVSQSPSNKVTEKGKDVELRCDPISGHTALYWYRQSLGQGLEFLIYFQGNSAPDKSGLPSDRFSAERTGGSVSTLTIQRTQQEDSAVYLCASSLWGPRDRANSPLHFGNGTRLTVT.

This clonotype was detected ten times or more. This chain links TRBV6-5 with TRBJ1-2; D gene uncertain. The ends were cut back, 2 bases at V and 8 bases at J, with 21 bases in the middle. Germline loops: CDR1 MNHEY, CDR2 SVGAGI. CDR3 size: 16 residues. The CDR3 is CASSYGSRDDPKGYTF. CDR3 sequence (DNA): TGTGCCAGCAGTTACGGGTCCCGCGATGACCCTAAGGGCTACACCTTC.

The chain is built from TRBV14 and TRBJ2-5; no firm D call. The V end was cut by 1 base, the J end by 0 bases, with 12 bases between. The CDR3 is 16 residues long. Germline assignment: CDR1 SGHDN and CDR2 FVKESK. The chain's CDR3 is CASSQGFWLYQETQYF. In DNA form, the CDR3 reads TGTGCCAGCAGCCAAGGGTTTTGGTTGTACCAAGAGACCCAGTACTTC.

As regards this clonotype: A much larger clone differs by one base, so this may be a read error. This chain connects TRBV19 to TRBJ2-2; D might be TRBD1 (5 bases). In germline, CDR1 is LNHDA, CDR2 SQIVND (reference sequence). V gave up 5 bases and J gave up 5 bases, with 15 bases separating them. This CDR3 region has 15 residues. DNA of the CDR3: TGTGCCAGTAGTTCCGGACACCATAAGACCGGGGAGCTGTTTTTT. Translating it yields CASSSGHHKTGELFF. The whole variable domain, filled in from reference TRBV19 and TRBJ2-2, reads DGGITQSPKYLFRKEGQNVTLSCEQNLNHDAMYWYRQDPGQGLRLIYYSQIVNDFQKGDIAEGYSVSREKKESFPLTVTSAQKNPTAFYLCASSSGHHKTGELFFGEGSRLTVL.

This chain uses TRBV5-4 with TRBJ2-1; D is ambiguous. The CDR3 has 15 amino acids. In germline, CDR1 is SGHNT, CDR2 YYREEE (reference sequence). Between the trimmed V and J ends, which lost 2 bases and 4 bases, there was a span of 13 bases. The CDR3 sequence is CASSFPSSGYNEQFF. The CDR3, as DNA: TGTGCCAGCAGCTTCCCCAGTTCAGGATACAATGAGCAGTTCTTC.

This clonotype was counted a few times. The junction departs from germline at one end; a sequencing error may be responsible. CDR3 in DNA: TGTGCCATTACAGGAGCTGGGGCCAACGTCCGGACTTTC. Its translation: CAITGAGANVRTF. This chain joins TRBV6-6 and TRBJ2-6, with TRBD1 as a possible D gene (5 bases). The germline V gene encodes CDR1 MNHNY and CDR2 SVGAGI (reference sequence). The CDR3 runs 13 residues.

In this sample, this clonotype turned up a few times. The chain employs TRBV7-2 and TRBJ1-1, with D possibly being TRBD1 (5 bases). This CDR3 is 14 amino acids long. The germline V gene has CDR1 SGHTA and CDR2 FQGNSA. With 4 bases removed from V and 0 bases from J, the gap between germline ends came to 9 bases. This CDR3 is CASSWGSLNTEAFF. CDR3 bases: TGTGCCAGCAGCTGGGGGTCCTTGAACACTGAAGCTTTCTTT.

This clonotype has only a few counts. This chain links TRBV28 with TRBJ1-2; D gene ambiguous. Germline CDR1 MDHEN, CDR2 SYDVKM. V lost 4 bases, J lost 4 bases, and 19 bases lay in between. The CDR3 has 16 amino acids. CDR3 sequence (DNA): TGTGCCAGCAGTTCCCCGACCCCTCGGACCAGCTATGGCTACACCTTC. This sequence encodes CASSSPTPRTSYGYTF.

With regard to this clonotype: It may be a read error: a sequence one base away is much more abundant. The CDR3 reads CASSLGTGHDERYF. In DNA form, the CDR3 reads TGTGCCAGCAGCCTAGGGACAGGACACGACGAGCGGTACTTC. V is TRBV7-2 and J is TRBJ2-5, with TRBD1 matching over 8 bases. V was pared by 5 bases and J by 13 bases, with 15 bases of the junction left unmatched. This CDR3 spans 14 amino acids. From germline, CDR1 is SGHTA and CDR2 FQGNSA.

This clonotype was found many times. The chain uses TRBV27 and TRBJ1-2; the match to TRBD1 covers 7 bases. The CDR3 sequence is 16 residues long. CDR1 and CDR2 (germline): MNHEY, SMNVEV (reference sequence). V gave up 6 bases and J gave up 8 bases; unmatched junction bases: 18. CDR3 in amino acids: CASSQSLKGAFWGYTF. DNA for the CDR3: TGTGCCAGCAGCCAGAGTCTAAAGGGGGCATTCTGGGGCTACACCTTC.

This clonotype was seen more than once but under ten times. CDR3 protein: CASSLVLRGPETQYF. In nucleotides, the CDR3 is TGTGCCAGCAGCTTAGTGTTGCGGGGGCCGGAGACCCAGTACTTC. The rearrangement links TRBV7-9 to TRBJ2-5; a possible D gene is TRBD2 (7 bases). The CDR3 extends over 15 amino acids. With 1 base removed from V and 5 bases from J, the gap between germline ends came to 14 bases. Germline CDR1 and CDR2: SEHNR and FQNEAQ (reference sequence).

The gene calls are TRBV4-1 and TRBJ1-1; 8 nucleotides line up with TRBD1. Trimming took 3 bases from V and 5 from J; bases not matched to a gene: 17. The CDR3 runs 18 residues. In germline, CDR1 is MGHRA, CDR2 YSYEKL. CDR3 residues: CASSQTAPGQGRDTEAFF. Here the CDR3 DNA reads TGCGCCAGCAGCCAGACAGCCCCTGGACAGGGACGGGATACTGAAGCTTTCTTT.

This clonotype has a count of ten or more. The chain couples TRBV3-1 to TRBJ2-7; 10 bases map to TRBD1. The germline gives CDR1 LGHDT, CDR2 YNNKEL (reference sequence). This CDR3 has 14 amino acids. The ends lost 6 bases at V and 4 bases at J; junction bases unmatched: 6. CDR3 protein: CASSSTGGEYEQYF. The CDR3 DNA sequence: TGTGCCAGCAGTTCGACAGGGGGCGAGTACGAGCAGTACTTC.

On this clonotype itself: A much larger clonotype is one base distant, so this may be a read error. This chain links TRBV4-3 with TRBJ2-5, with D unresolved. Gene TRBJ2-7 matches the end of the DNA better, so the J call may be wrong. Germline values: CDR1 LGHNA, CDR2 YSLEER. This CDR3 has 12 residues. As DNA, the CDR3 is TGCGCCAGCAGCGAAGGGTGCGGCGAGCAGTACTTC. It codes for CASSEGCGEQYF.

Worth noting for this clonotype: The CDR3 does not end in the conserved phenylalanine or tryptophan, so this is likely a read error. CDR3 protein: CAISEPYLLAGTYNEQFL. CDR3 nucleotides: TGTGCCATCAGTGAGCCCTATCTACTAGCGGGGACCTACAATGAGCAGTTCTTA. V usage is TRBV10-3 and J usage is TRBJ2-1; 10 bases are shared with TRBD2. There are 18 residues in the CDR3. The ends lost 2 bases at V and 2 bases at J; junction bases unmatched: 9. Germline lookup yields CDR1 ENHRY and CDR2 SYGVKD.

V usage is TRBV28 and J usage is TRBJ2-7; D may be TRBD1 or TRBD2 (5 bases each). The CDR3 is 23 residues long. Per germline, CDR1 MDHEN and CDR2 SYDVKM. The V gene lost 5 bases and the J gene lost 3 bases, with 41 bases spanning the gap. The CDR3 DNA sequence: TGTGCCAGCAGTCCCCGTACCATTTTTGTGGGGGTCTTCCGTATGACCCCTCGCTACGAGCAGTACTTC. It specifies CASSPRTIFVGVFRMTPRYEQYF.

This clonotype came up many times. V usage is TRBV28 and J usage is TRBJ2-1, with 8 bases identical to TRBD2. Looked up from germline, CDR1 is MDHEN and CDR2 is SYDVKM. This CDR3 comprises 15 residues. V shed 4 bases, J shed 9 bases, and the junction held 11 bases outside the gene matches. In DNA, the CDR3 is TGTGCCAGCAGTTCCTCCGGGACTAGAGGGGGTGAGCAGTTCTTC. It specifies CASSSSGTRGGEQFF. The variable domain in full, completed from reference TRBV28 and TRBJ2-1, reads DVKVTQSSRYLVKRTGEKVFLECVQDMDHENMFWYRQDPGLGLRLIYFSYDVKMKEKGDIPEGYSVSREKKERFSLILESASTNQTSMYLCASSSSGTRGGEQFFGPGTRLTVL.

This clonotype was counted ten times or more. The gene calls are TRBV7-2 and TRBJ1-2, with D perhaps TRBD1 (5 bases). The CDR3 has 15 residues. V was cut by 2 bases and J by 5 bases, with 15 bases left in between. Germline-derived CDR1 and CDR2 are SGHTA and FQGNSA. The DNA of the CDR3 is TGTGCCAGCAGCTTATTTGAGGGGAAGACATATGGCTACACCTTC. Translating gives CASSLFEGKTYGYTF.

This clonotype was seen many times. V usage is TRBV28 and J usage is TRBJ2-1; D might be TRBD2 (6 bases). Trimming shortened V by 4 bases and J by 5 bases, and 15 bases separated the two germline ends. Looked up from germline, CDR1 is MDHEN and CDR2 is SYDVKM. CDR3 length: 15 amino acids. DNA of the CDR3: TGTGCCAGCAGTTCAGACGGGGGACCCCACAATGAGCAGTTCTTC. Protein: CASSSDGGPHNEQFF. Full variable domain (missing parts from reference TRBV28 and TRBJ2-1): DVKVTQSSRYLVKRTGEKVFLECVQDMDHENMFWYRQDPGLGLRLIYFSYDVKMKEKGDIPEGYSVSREKKERFSLILESASTNQTSMYLCASSSDGGPHNEQFFGPGTRLTVL.